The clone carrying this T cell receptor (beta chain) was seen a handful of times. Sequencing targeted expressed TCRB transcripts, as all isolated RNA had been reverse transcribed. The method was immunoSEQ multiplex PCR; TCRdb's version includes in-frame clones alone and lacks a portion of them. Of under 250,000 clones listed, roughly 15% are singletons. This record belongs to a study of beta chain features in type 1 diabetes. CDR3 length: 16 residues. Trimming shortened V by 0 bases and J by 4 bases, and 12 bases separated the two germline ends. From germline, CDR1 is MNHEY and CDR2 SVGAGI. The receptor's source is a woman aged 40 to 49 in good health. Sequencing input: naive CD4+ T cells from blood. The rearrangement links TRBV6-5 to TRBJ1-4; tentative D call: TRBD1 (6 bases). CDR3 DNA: TGTGCCAGCAGTTACTCGAGCACAGGGAATAATGAAAAACTGTTTTTT. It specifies CASSYSSTGNNEKLFF.